These 16 T cell receptor beta chains share one sample of origin, sequenced in a study of blood T cell repertoires in COVID-19. The data were produced by immunoSEQ multiplex PCR, yet TCRdb's version contains in-frame clones alone and is incomplete. The sample has more than 150,000 clones, about 88% seen once; the top ten hold less than 3.5%. The sample taken for sequencing was peripheral blood. The receptors were gathered from a man aged 40-55 years with active or convalescent COVID-19.

The rearrangement uses TRBV6-1 and TRBJ1-5; D gene uncertain. The germline V and J ends were trimmed by 2 bases and 6 bases, with 8 bases remaining between them. This CDR3 has 13 residues. The germline V gene has CDR1 MNHNS and CDR2 SASEGT. DNA for the CDR3: TGTGCCAGCAGTGAAATCGGTCTTCAGCCCCAGCATTTT. This codes for CASSEIGLQPQHF.

J is TRBJ2-3 and V is TRBV10-1, with 9 bases aligning to TRBD2. With V trimmed by 3 bases and J by 2 bases, 3 bases remained unmatched. The CDR3 has 15 amino acids. Germline CDR1 WNHNN, CDR2 SYGVQD (reference sequence). Here the CDR3 DNA reads TGCGCCAGCAGTGATCTAGCGGGGTCCACAGATACGCAGTATTTT. Encoded protein: CASSDLAGSTDTQYF.

The V call is TRBV10-3, the J call TRBJ1-6; 7 bases fit TRBD1. The CDR3 covers 12 residues. Unmatched junction bases numbered 1, after V lost 6 bases and J lost 8 bases. Germline V gives CDR1 ENHRY, CDR2 SYGVKD. CDR3 sequence: CAISTGDSPLHF. The CDR3 DNA is TGTGCCATCAGCACAGGGGATTCACCCCTCCACTTT.

The rearrangement links TRBV6-2 or TRBV6-3 to TRBJ1-5; TRBD1 matches 7 bases. This CDR3 is 18 amino acids long. V trimming: 7 bases; J trimming: 2 bases; junction bases outside the gene matches: 17. Germline V lookup: CDR1 MNHEY, CDR2 SVGEGT. The CDR3 spells CASNPDRSIRGRNQPQHF. The DNA of the CDR3 is TGTGCCAGCAACCCGGACAGGTCCATACGTGGGCGCAATCAGCCCCAGCATTTT.

This clone was observed a single time. The V gene is TRBV28, the J gene TRBJ2-2; D uncertain. CDR1 and CDR2 (germline): MDHEN, SYDVKM. V lost 2 bases and J 2 bases, leaving 9 bases between the germline ends. There are 15 residues in the CDR3. CDR3 in DNA: TGTGCCAGCAGTTTAAATATGGGCAACACCGGGGAGCTGTTTTTT. This translates into CASSLNMGNTGELFF.

The chain has TRBV7-2 and TRBJ2-5; 10 nucleotides match TRBD1. The length of the CDR3 is 18 residues. After removal of 5 bases from V and 0 bases from J, the junction contained 12 bases not matched to a gene. Germline V lookup: CDR1 SGHTA, CDR2 FQGNSA. CDR3 in amino acids: CASSHRQGARKYQETQYF. CDR3 DNA: TGTGCCAGCAGCCACAGACAGGGGGCTAGAAAGTACCAAGAGACCCAGTACTTC.

The V call is TRBV9, the J call TRBJ1-3; D remains unclear. Germline V lookup: CDR1 SGDLS, CDR2 YYNGEE. CDR3 length: 15 residues. V was pared by 0 bases and J by 3 bases, with 10 bases between. In DNA, the CDR3 is TGTGCCAGCAGCGTAGACCTCAGTCGTGGAAACACCATATATTTT. It translates to CASSVDLSRGNTIYF.

This chain links TRBV12-3 or TRBV12-4 with TRBJ1-1; D gene unclear. Trimming took 1 base from V and 10 from J, leaving 7 bases between them. The CDR3 is 11 amino acids. The CDR3 sequence: CASSLEGGAFF. CDR3 nucleotide sequence: TGTGCCAGCAGTTTAGAAGGAGGAGCTTTCTTT.

The CDR3 DNA sequence: TGTGCCAGCAGCCCCCTTGGCAGCGTCCCAGATACGCAGTATTTT. Amino acid sequence: CASSPLGSVPDTQYF. J is TRBJ2-3 and V is TRBV7-6; no clear D. V dropped 5 bases and J dropped 4 bases, with 16 bases sitting between them. Germline V gene lookup returns CDR1 SGHVS and CDR2 FNYEAQ. This CDR3 spans 15 amino acids.

This chain's CDR3 is CASSRGDRGTVVPGNTIYF. The CDR3 DNA sequence: TGTGCCAGCAGTCGGGGGGACAGGGGAACTGTTGTGCCTGGAAACACCATATATTTT. V is TRBV6-6 and J is TRBJ1-3; 10 nucleotides line up with TRBD1. Germline V gene lookup returns CDR1 MNHNY and CDR2 SVGAGI (reference sequence). J was trimmed by 2 bases and V by 5 bases; bases with no gene match: 15. The length of the CDR3 is 19 residues.

The rearrangement joins TRBV11-2 to TRBJ1-4; unclear D gene. Per the germline V gene, CDR1 is SGHAT and CDR2 is FQNNGV. The length of the CDR3 is 16 residues. Trimming shortened V by 4 bases and J by 1 base, and 13 bases separated the two germline ends. In nucleotides, the CDR3 is TGTGCCAGCAGCTCTCAATGGGCTGGAACTAATGAAAAACTGTTTTTT. Its protein product is CASSSQWAGTNEKLFF.

This clone was detected only a few times. This CDR3 reads CASSSTAGASRKQFF. The DNA of the CDR3 is TGTGCCAGCAGTTCTACGGCGGGGGCGTCCCGTAAGCAGTTCTTC. V and J are TRBV6-2 or TRBV6-3 and TRBJ2-1; TRBD2 is a possible D gene (7 bases). Germline CDR1 reads MNHEY; CDR2 reads SVGEGT. The CDR3 spans 15 residues. The ends were cut back, 4 bases at V and 11 bases at J, with 21 bases in the middle.

The chain joins TRBV23-1 to TRBJ2-1, with 9 bases that match TRBD2. TRBV23-1 is labeled an ORF, and its function is uncertain. V shed 3 bases, J shed 4 bases, and the junction held 4 bases outside the gene matches. CDR3 length equals 15 residues. The CDR3 sequence is CASSQRLAEYNEQFF. The CDR3 DNA is TGCGCCAGCAGTCAGAGACTAGCGGAATACAATGAGCAGTTCTTC.

On this clone itself: Its ends do not fully match the called genes, so a read error is possible. The CDR3 protein is CASSRGQGNEQYF. The CDR3 bases are TGTGCTAGCAGCCGGGGACAGGGGAACGAGCAGTACTTC. The chain links TRBV7-7 to TRBJ2-7, with TRBD1 identical over 10 bases. Germline CDR1 SSHAT, CDR2 FNYEAQ (reference sequence). The CDR3 loop spans 13 amino acids.

This rearrangement joins TRBV15 to TRBJ2-5; 14 bases are shared with TRBD2. The CDR3 length is 17 residues. The V segment lost 2 bases and the J segment 3 bases; nucleotides outside the gene matches: 5. Germline V gene sequence: CDR1 LNHNV, CDR2 YYDKDF (reference sequence). CDR3 protein: CATSRRWTSGGKETQYF. The CDR3 coding sequence is TGTGCCACCAGCAGAAGGTGGACTAGCGGGGGGAAAGAGACCCAGTACTTC.

The chain links TRBV2 to TRBJ1-4, with 10 bases that match TRBD1. Per the germline V gene, CDR1 is SNHLY and CDR2 is FYNNEI. Losses at the gene ends were 1 base for V and 6 bases for J; bases not matched to a gene: 2. The CDR3 length is 15 residues. The CDR3 DNA sequence: TGTGCCAGCAGTGAAGGGACAGGGGGGGATGAAAAACTGTTTTTT. This gives the protein CASSEGTGGDEKLFF.